This T cell receptor (beta chain) was recorded in a study of neurological immune-mediated disorders. In its sample, this clonotype was seen many times. Its specificity is unknown. The length of the CDR3 is 11 residues. V lost 7 bases and J 5 bases, leaving 11 bases between the germline ends. The germline CDR1 and CDR2 sequences are DFQATT and SNEGSKA (reference sequence). Unsorted libraries were prepared from 2 million PBMCs that had been stored at -80 C. General study points: The study found no CDR3 amino acid sequences shared by expanded clones across subjects, suggesting private repertoires in all groups.

5'RACE employing 10-nucleotide random UMIs yielded the cDNA. TCRdb analysed the 5' RACE reads with MiXCR anew, one entry per CDR3 protein. The sample has tens of thousands of distinct CDR3 sequences, 10% seen once. This receptor was identified in a woman in her twenties or thirties with HTLV-1-associated myelopathy (HAM/TSP). The genes are TRBV20-1 and TRBJ1-1; D remains unclear. Sequencing input: PBMCs. In nucleotides, the CDR3 is TGCAGTGGCCATGACTTGACTGAAGCTTTCTTT. Translated: CSGHDLTEAFF.